The rows below give T cell receptor beta chains drawn from one sample of a study of CD8 T cells in ankylosing spondylitis. TCRdb reprocessed the 5' RACE reads with MiXCR, giving one entry per CDR3 protein. The sample lists 150,000 to 200,000 distinct CDR3 sequences; 10% to 15% were seen once. The sample comprised blood, either unsorted or a sorted T cell fraction (not recorded which). The receptor source for this set is a female donor with ankylosing spondylitis or in good health (not recorded which). CDR3s include the opening cysteine and the closing phenylalanine or tryptophan. A D gene is named only where the DNA matches it firmly. Size values are once, few and many counts, or a class for expanded clones, and some rows have none.

clone_size	j_call	d_call	v_call	cdr3_nt	cdr3_aa
.	TRBJ2-7	.	TRBV7-2	TGTGCCAGCAACCCAACTGGAGGAGTTGAGCAGTACTTC	CASNPTGGVEQYF
.	TRBJ2-2	.	TRBV28	TGTACCAGCAGTTCCTGGGGGCAGGGAGCCAACACCGGGGAGCTGTTTTTT	CTSSSWGQGANTGELFF
many	TRBJ1-5	.	TRBV28	TGTGCCAGCAGTTTCGGGGCACAGCCCCAGCATTTT	CASSFGAQPQHF
many	TRBJ2-7	TRBD1	TRBV3-1	TGTGCCAGCAGCCGGGGACAGGGAACCTACGAGCAGTACTTC	CASSRGQGTYEQYF
many	TRBJ2-7	TRBD2	TRBV5-6	TGTGCCAGCAGCATAGGACTAGCGAGGAAGCAGTACTTC	CASSIGLARKQYF
many	TRBJ1-1	.	TRBV20-1	TGCAGTGCTGACTCGGGGATAGAAGCTTTCTTT	CSADSGIEAFF
many	TRBJ1-6	TRBD1	TRBV5-6	TGTGCCAGCAGCTCGACAGGGAGGGCACCCCTCCACTTT	CASSSTGRAPLHF
many	TRBJ2-1	TRBD2	TRBV5-1	TGTGCCAGCAGCTTGGTTGCGGGAGCGAACAATGAGCAGTTCTTC	CASSLVAGANNEQFF
many	TRBJ2-2	.	TRBV12-3/TRBV12-4	TGTGCCAGCAGTTTAGAGTGGCGGAGGCGGGCCGGGGAGCTGTTTTTT	CASSLEWRRRAGELFF
few	TRBJ2-2	TRBD2	TRBV3-1	TGTGCCAGCAGCCATACTAGCGGGAGGCTGACCGGGGAGCTGTTTTTT	CASSHTSGRLTGELFF
.	TRBJ2-2	.	TRBV12-3/TRBV12-4	TGTGCCAGCAGTCCCTGGTCCACCGGAAACACCGGGGAGCTGTTTTTT	CASSPWSTGNTGELFF
.	TRBJ2-7	TRBD2	TRBV5-1	TGCGCCAGCAGCCGTACGAAAGCGGGAGAAGTTGCCTACGAGCAGTACTTC	CASSRTKAGEVAYEQYF
.	TRBJ1-1	.	TRBV18	TGTGCCAGCTCCCCAGCCGGGGAGACTGAAGCTTTCTTT	CASSPAGETEAFF
many	TRBJ1-1	.	TRBV20-1	TGCAGTGCTATGGGGGGGCGCAAAACTGAAGCTTTCTTT	CSAMGGRKTEAFF
few	TRBJ2-7	TRBD2	TRBV19	TGTGCCAGTACCTTCCGACTAGCGTCAGGGTACGAGCAGTACTTC	CASTFRLASGYEQYF
.	TRBJ2-2	TRBD2	TRBV20-1	TGCAGTGCTAGAGATCCAGTAGCGGGAGCCGGGGAGCTGTTTTTT	CSARDPVAGAGELFF
.	TRBJ1-5	TRBD1	TRBV6-4	TGTGCCTTCAGTTTAAGGCGCGCGGCAGGGGGCCGTAGCAATCAGCCCCAGCATTTT	CAFSLRRAAGGRSNQPQHF